These T cell receptor beta chains were read from a single sample in a study of control samples from healthy donors and cancer patients. Some clones are missing from TCRdb's copy, which holds only in-frame ones; the method was immunoSEQ multiplex PCR. Of 30,000 to 40,000 clones in the sample, roughly 92% are singletons; the top ten hold 1.5% to 2%. What was sequenced was PBMCs. The source is a man aged 35 to 55 with colorectal cancer. The CDR3 runs from the conserved cysteine through the conserved F or W. A D gene is named only where the DNA matches it firmly. Some rows mark clone size as missing; the rest say once, few, many or name a class of expanded clone.

TRBJ2-7	TRBV5-4	TRBD2	NA	CASSKSGGPYEQYF	TGTGCCAGCAGTAAAAGCGGGGGCCCTTACGAGCAGTACTTC
TRBJ1-4	TRBV3-1/TRBV3-2	NA	few	CASSQGDSGLNEKLFF	TGTGCCAGCAGCCAAGGCGACTCGGGCTTAAATGAAAAACTGTTTTTT
TRBJ2-1	TRBV12-3/TRBV12-4	NA	NA	CASSRLMRDEQFF	TGTGCCAGCAGTCGCTTGATGAGGGATGAGCAGTTCTTC
TRBJ1-1	TRBV5-6	NA	NA	CASEGPITGIYTEAFF	TGTGCCAGCGAGGGGCCCATCACAGGGATATACACTGAAGCTTTCTTT
TRBJ2-7	TRBV6-6	NA	NA	CASGWTSYEQYF	TGTGCCAGCGGATGGACCTCCTACGAGCAGTACTTC
TRBJ1-2	TRBV3-1/TRBV3-2	NA	few	CASSQDKTPWEGYTF	TGTGCCAGCAGCCAAGATAAGACACCCTGGGAAGGCTACACCTTC
TRBJ2-2	TRBV5-5	TRBD1	once	CASSFSGQGYSGELFF	TGTGCCAGCAGCTTTTCGGGACAGGGGTATAGCGGGGAGCTGTTTTTT
TRBJ1-6	TRBV6-5	NA	once	CASSRGTKGYSPLHF	TGTGCCAGCAGTCGTGGGACAAAAGGGTATTCACCCCTCCACTTT
TRBJ1-3	TRBV5-4	NA	NA	CASSLGTAPGNTIYF	TGTGCCAGCAGCTTGGGGACAGCCCCTGGAAACACCATATATTTT
TRBJ2-1	TRBV19	NA	NA	CASGWRGSYNEQFF	TGTGCCAGCGGGTGGCGGGGAAGCTACAATGAGCAGTTCTTC
TRBJ2-7	TRBV11-2	NA	NA	CASSLGQGLIEQYF	TGTGCCAGCAGCTTAGGGCAGGGCCTTATCGAGCAGTACTTC
TRBJ2-5	TRBV12-3/TRBV12-4	NA	once	CASGLWGQETQYF	TGTGCCAGCGGCCTCTGGGGGCAAGAGACCCAGTACTTC
TRBJ1-3	TRBV3-1/TRBV3-2	NA	NA	CASSQGHYGGNTIYF	TGTGCCAGCAGCCAAGGGCACTACGGTGGAAACACCATATATTTT
TRBJ2-6	TRBV19	NA	NA	CASSIDRRAGANVLTF	TGTGCCAGTAGTATAGATCGGAGGGCTGGGGCCAACGTCCTGACTTTC
TRBJ2-6	TRBV2	TRBD1	NA	CASSSTGQSSGANVLTF	TGTGCCAGCAGCTCGACGGGACAGTCCTCTGGGGCCAACGTCCTGACTTTC
TRBJ2-1	TRBV5-1	TRBD1	NA	CASSLNGQGANEQFF	TGCGCCAGCAGCTTGAACGGACAGGGGGCAAATGAGCAGTTCTTC
TRBJ2-7	TRBV18	NA	NA	CASSPDLLGEQYF	TGTGCCAGCTCACCGGACCTTTTGGGTGAGCAGTACTTC
TRBJ1-2	TRBV2	TRBD1	once	CASSEDRGPTYGYTF	TGTGCCAGCAGTGAAGACAGGGGGCCTACCTATGGCTACACCTTC
TRBJ1-3	TRBV5-5	TRBD1	NA	CASSPGTGVSSGNTIYF	TGTGCCAGCAGCCCGGGGACAGGGGTGAGCTCTGGAAACACCATATATTTT
TRBJ2-1	TRBV21-1	NA	NA	CASRSERREQFF	TGTGCCAGCAGATCAGAGAGGAGGGAGCAGTTCTTC
TRBJ2-3	TRBV6-2/TRBV6-3	TRBD2	NA	CASSYGGLAGPTDTQYF	TGTGCCAGCAGTTACGGCGGTCTAGCGGGCCCCACAGATACGCAGTATTTT
TRBJ2-2	TRBV18	NA	NA	CASSPSQGRTGELFF	TGTGCCAGCTCACCTTCGCAGGGGAGGACCGGGGAGCTGTTTTTT
TRBJ1-1	TRBV4-2	TRBD1	NA	CASSHPPQGANTEAFF	TGTGCCAGCAGCCACCCTCCGCAGGGGGCTAACACTGAAGCTTTCTTT
TRBJ1-1	TRBV11-2	TRBD1	NA	CASRLHPRTGRTEAFF	TGTGCCAGCAGACTGCACCCTAGGACAGGGAGGACTGAAGCTTTCTTT
TRBJ1-3	TRBV5-1	NA	NA	CASSLVGNGNTIYF	TGCGCCAGCAGCTTGGTGGGGAACGGAAACACCATATATTTT
TRBJ1-6	TRBV9	NA	once	CASSGWDNSPLHF	TGTGCCAGCAGCGGATGGGACAATTCACCCCTCCACTTT
TRBJ2-2	TRBV7-3	NA	NA	CASSPSGNTGELFF	TGTGCCAGCAGCCCCTCCGGTAACACCGGGGAGCTGTTTTTT
TRBJ2-4	TRBV3-1/TRBV3-2	TRBD1	NA	CASTEGQGIPTRKNIQYF	TGTGCCAGCACCGAGGGACAGGGAATACCTACGCGCAAAAACATTCAGTACTTC
TRBJ1-1	TRBV2	NA	NA	CASGGKAAFF	TGTGCCAGCGGGGGGAAGGCGGCTTTCTTT
TRBJ2-6	TRBV7-9	TRBD2	NA	CASSAGLALRSGANVLTF	TGTGCCAGCAGCGCCGGACTAGCGCTGAGATCTGGGGCCAACGTCCTGACTTTC
TRBJ2-7	TRBV11-1	TRBD1	NA	CASSRGQGSGEQYF	TGTGCCAGCAGCCGGGGACAGGGAAGTGGCGAGCAGTACTTC
TRBJ2-1	TRBV27	TRBD2	NA	CASSLILAGGNEQFF	TGTGCCAGCAGTTTAATACTAGCGGGGGGTAATGAGCAGTTCTTC
TRBJ1-6	TRBV2	NA	NA	CASSVGTNNSPLHF	TGTGCCAGCAGTGTGGGGACAAATAATTCACCCCTCCACTTT
TRBJ1-6	TRBV6-5	TRBD1	NA	CASRRDSTDNSPLHF	TGTGCCAGCAGGCGGGACAGTACCGATAATTCACCCCTCCACTTT
TRBJ2-2	TRBV19	TRBD2	NA	CASSIQLAVITGELFF	TGTGCCAGTAGTATACAACTAGCGGTGATCACCGGGGAGCTGTTTTTT
TRBJ1-2	TRBV18	NA	NA	CASSSQNRDGRGYTF	TGTGCCAGCTCAAGCCAAAACAGGGATGGGCGAGGCTACACCTTC
TRBJ1-4	TRBV5-1	TRBD1	few	CASSLDSGTGGEKLFF	TGCGCCAGCAGCTTGGACTCGGGGACAGGGGGCGAAAAACTGTTTTTT
TRBJ2-3	TRBV7-8	TRBD1	NA	CASSPWGQGSWDTDTQYF	TGTGCCAGCAGCCCCTGGGGACAGGGGTCTTGGGACACAGATACGCAGTATTTT
TRBJ1-3	TRBV5-1	TRBD1	NA	CASSLGGTGAGNTIYF	TGCGCCAGCAGCTTGGGAGGGACAGGGGCTGGAAACACCATATATTTT
TRBJ2-7	TRBV18	TRBD1	NA	CASSGAGTGAYEQYF	TGTGCCAGCTCAGGAGCCGGGACAGGTGCCTACGAGCAGTACTTC
TRBJ1-1	TRBV2	NA	NA	CASGQSDEAFF	TGTGCCAGCGGCCAGAGTGATGAAGCTTTCTTT
TRBJ1-1	TRBV9	NA	NA	CASSVGPQQEAFF	TGTGCCAGCAGCGTAGGACCGCAACAGGAAGCTTTCTTT
TRBJ2-3	TRBV11-2	NA	NA	CASSLPDLTDTQYF	TGTGCCAGCAGCCTCCCGGACCTCACAGATACGCAGTATTTT
TRBJ1-2	TRBV30	NA	NA	CAWVGAGAPFTYGYTF	TGTGCCTGGGTAGGGGCAGGAGCTCCCTTTACTTATGGCTACACCTTC
TRBJ1-1	TRBV6-5	TRBD1	NA	CASRETGPWAEAFF	TGTGCCAGCAGGGAGACAGGGCCTTGGGCTGAAGCTTTCTTT